The 11 T cell receptor beta chains below come from one sample, sequenced in a study of long-term antiretroviral therapy in people with HIV. A v3.0 immunoSEQ assay was performed at survey level. TCRdb's table, derived via immunoSEQ multiplex PCR, lists solely in-frame clones and lacks some. Counted here are around 16,000 clones, 80% to 90% occurring once; the ten biggest clones make up about 5.2%. This specimen was unsorted PBMCs, taken 0.5 years after starting antiretroviral therapy. These receptors all stem from a woman aged 40 to 50 with HIV.

The chain links TRBV9 to TRBJ2-3; TRBD2 might be the D (6 bases). Looked up from germline, CDR1 is SGDLS and CDR2 is YYNGEE. Trimming cost V 0 bases and J 2 bases, with 10 bases left between them. CDR3 size: 15 residues. The CDR3 spells CASSVEASATDTQYF. The CDR3 coding sequence is TGTGCCAGCAGCGTAGAAGCTAGCGCCACAGATACGCAGTATTTT.

The chain employs TRBV6-1 and TRBJ1-1, with D unresolved. The germline gives CDR1 MNHNS, CDR2 SASEGT. The V end lost 4 bases, the J end lost 5 bases, and 8 bases lay between the germline ends. This CDR3 contains 12 residues. CDR3 in DNA: TGTGCCAGCAGTGTATCGGAGACTGAAGCTTTCTTT. Its protein is CASSVSETEAFF.

This chain joins TRBV7-9 and TRBJ2-1; unclear D gene. V was trimmed by 4 bases and J by 5 bases, leaving 12 bases between them. The CDR3 has 14 residues. The germline CDR1 and CDR2 sequences are SEHNR and FQNEAQ (reference sequence). The CDR3 DNA reads TGTGCCAGCAGCTCCATTAGCAGTGACAATGAGCAGTTCTTC. Encoded protein: CASSSISSDNEQFF.

The chain joins TRBV7-2 to TRBJ2-1; D not certain. Between the trimmed V and J ends, which lost 3 bases and 4 bases, there was a span of 16 bases. This CDR3 spans 16 amino acids. Germline V gene sequence: CDR1 SGHTA, CDR2 FQGNSA. The CDR3 loop reads CASSFGVYAPYNEQFF. The CDR3 bases are TGTGCCAGCAGCTTTGGTGTGTATGCCCCGTACAATGAGCAGTTCTTC.

V usage is TRBV5-1 and J usage is TRBJ2-5, with D possibly matching TRBD2 (5 bases). The CDR3 covers 12 residues. Germline V gives CDR1 SGHRS, CDR2 YFSETQ. The V end lost 6 bases, the J end lost 0 bases, and 6 bases lay between the germline ends. The CDR3 sequence is CASMRDQETQYF. The DNA for the CDR3 is TGCGCCAGCATGAGGGACCAAGAGACCCAGTACTTC.

The chain uses TRBV7-3 and TRBJ2-7; D possibly matches TRBD1 or TRBD2 (6 bases each). The V and J ends lost 3 bases and 3 bases respectively, with 15 bases between them. The V gene's germline CDR1 is SGHTA and CDR2 FQGTGA. CDR3 length: 15 residues. This CDR3 is CASSFGTGGGYEQYF. CDR3 sequence (DNA): TGTGCCAGCAGCTTTGGTACCGGAGGGGGCTACGAGCAGTACTTC.

Only a few counts were recorded for this clone. The chain carries TRBV19 and TRBJ2-7; 10 nucleotides line up with TRBD1. The CDR3 has 14 residues. With V trimmed by 9 bases and J by 3 bases, 8 bases remained unmatched. Germline V gene sequence: CDR1 LNHDA, CDR2 SQIVND (reference sequence). The CDR3 coding sequence is TGTGCCAGCAAGCCGGGACAGGGGAGCTACGAGCAGTACTTC. It yields the protein CASKPGQGSYEQYF.

This clone appeared a single time. The CDR3 nucleotides read TGTGCCAGCAGCCAAGACCTAGCATCTAGCGGGAAAGGTAGAGAGACCCAGTACTTC. It codes for CASSQDLASSGKGRETQYF. The chain combines TRBV4-2 with TRBJ2-5; 9 bases match TRBD2. This CDR3 region has 19 residues. Germline V gives CDR1 LGHNA, CDR2 YNFKEQ. Trimming took 0 bases from V and 4 from J; bases not matched to a gene: 15.

The V gene is TRBV19, the J gene TRBJ1-3; D gene unclear. The CDR3 extends over 15 amino acids. Trimming shortened V by 5 bases and J by 0 bases, and 11 bases separated the two germline ends. From germline, CDR1 is LNHDA and CDR2 SQIVND (reference sequence). The CDR3 DNA reads as TGTGCCAGTAGTCCCCTCGGGAGCTCTGGAAACACCATATATTTT. Its translation: CASSPLGSSGNTIYF.

The V call is TRBV7-9, the J call TRBJ2-6, with D perhaps given as TRBD1 or TRBD2 (7 bases each). CDR1 is SEHNR and CDR2 is FQNEAQ in the germline V gene (reference sequence). The CDR3 loop spans 17 amino acids. The ends were cut back, 4 bases at V and 4 bases at J, with 17 bases in the middle. CDR3 nucleotides: TGTGCCAGCAGCTGGGCAGGGGGGGGTTCCGGGGCCAACGTCCTGACTTTC. It translates to CASSWAGGGSGANVLTF.

This sequence joins TRBV5-1 and TRBJ2-1; maybe TRBD2 (5 bases). Trimming stripped 0 bases from V and 5 bases from J, with 9 bases between. CDR3 length: 14 amino acids. Germline V gene sequence: CDR1 SGHRS, CDR2 YFSETQ. The CDR3 coding sequence is TGCGCCAGCAGCTTGGCCACTAGGGACAATGAGCAGTTCTTC. It translates to CASSLATRDNEQFF.